This TCR beta chain was recovered during a study of blood T cell repertoires in COVID-19. On the study more broadly: The United States, Italy and Spain provided the acute and convalescent COVID-19 samples. From T cells, B-cell-depleted T cells, or PBMCs came the material, which was cDNA or gDNA.

In the original workflow: How many nucleated cells were present was estimated from reference gene primer amplification. Sequencing used immunoSEQ multiplex PCR; TCRdb keeps in-frame clones, though not all of them. That table gives V, J and clone size, and the DNA gave D and trimming. Seen here are about 240,000 clones, roughly 90% observed once, and the top ten hold more than 6%. Germline CDR1 KGHSH, CDR2 LQKENI. This CDR3 has 15 amino acids. V lost 0 bases and J 4 bases, leaving 12 bases between the germline ends. The chain couples TRBV18 to TRBJ1-2; D is uncertain. This TCR came from a man aged 60 to 69 who had recovered from COVID-19. The material sequenced was peripheral blood. In DNA, the CDR3 is TGTGCCAGCTCACCACCGGGAGACATGAGCTATGGCTACACCTTC. This codes for CASSPPGDMSYGYTF.